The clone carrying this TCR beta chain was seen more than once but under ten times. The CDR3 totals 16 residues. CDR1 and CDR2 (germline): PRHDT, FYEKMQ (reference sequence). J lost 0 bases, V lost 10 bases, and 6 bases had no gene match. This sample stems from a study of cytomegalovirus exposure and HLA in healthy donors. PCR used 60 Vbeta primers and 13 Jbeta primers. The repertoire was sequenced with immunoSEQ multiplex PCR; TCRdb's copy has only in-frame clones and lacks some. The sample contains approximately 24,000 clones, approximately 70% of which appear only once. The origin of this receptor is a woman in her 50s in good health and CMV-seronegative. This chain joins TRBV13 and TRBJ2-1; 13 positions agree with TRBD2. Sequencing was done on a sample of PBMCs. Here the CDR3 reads CATGTSGESSYNEQFF. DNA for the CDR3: TGTGCCACCGGGACTAGCGGGGAAAGCTCCTACAATGAGCAGTTCTTC.